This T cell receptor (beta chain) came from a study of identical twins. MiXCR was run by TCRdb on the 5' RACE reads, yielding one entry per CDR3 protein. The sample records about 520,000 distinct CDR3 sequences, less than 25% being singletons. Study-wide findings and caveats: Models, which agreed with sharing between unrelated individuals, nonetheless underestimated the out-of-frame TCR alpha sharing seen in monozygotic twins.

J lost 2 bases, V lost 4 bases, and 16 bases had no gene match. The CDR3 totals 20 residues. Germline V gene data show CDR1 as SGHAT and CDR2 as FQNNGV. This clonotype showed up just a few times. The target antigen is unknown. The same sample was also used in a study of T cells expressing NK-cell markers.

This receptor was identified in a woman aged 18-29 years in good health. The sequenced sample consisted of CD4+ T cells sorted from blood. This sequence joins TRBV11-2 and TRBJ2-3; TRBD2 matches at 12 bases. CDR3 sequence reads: CASSWRWTSGTFTNTDTQYF. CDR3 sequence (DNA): TGTGCCAGCAGCTGGAGGTGGACTAGCGGGACCTTTACCAACACAGATACGCAGTATTTT.